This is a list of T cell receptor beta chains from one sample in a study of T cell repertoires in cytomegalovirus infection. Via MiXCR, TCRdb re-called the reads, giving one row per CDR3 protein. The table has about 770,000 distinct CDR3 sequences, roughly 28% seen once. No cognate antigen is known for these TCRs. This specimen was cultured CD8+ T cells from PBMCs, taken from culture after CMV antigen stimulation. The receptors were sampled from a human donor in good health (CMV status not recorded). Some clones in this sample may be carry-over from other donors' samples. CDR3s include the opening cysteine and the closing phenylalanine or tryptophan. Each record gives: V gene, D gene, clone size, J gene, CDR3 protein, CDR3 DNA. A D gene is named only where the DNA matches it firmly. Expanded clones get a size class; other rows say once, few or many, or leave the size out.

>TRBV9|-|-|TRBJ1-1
CASSVDPGLNTEAFF
TGTGCCAGCAGCGTAGATCCAGGGCTGAACACTGAAGCTTTCTTT
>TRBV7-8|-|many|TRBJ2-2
CASSLGWQGMNTGELFF
TGTGCCAGCAGCTTAGGTTGGCAGGGGATGAACACCGGGGAGCTGTTTTTT
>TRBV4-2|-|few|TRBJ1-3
CASSPSGPFSGNTIYF
TGTGCCAGCAGCCCCTCGGGGCCATTCTCTGGAAACACCATATATTTT
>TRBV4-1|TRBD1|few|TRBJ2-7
CASSRNVGQGTYEQYF
TGCGCCAGCAGCCGGAACGTGGGACAGGGAACCTACGAGCAGTACTTC
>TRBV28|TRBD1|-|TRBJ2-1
CASSLDRGRNEQFF
TGTGCCAGCAGTTTAGACAGGGGAAGGAATGAGCAGTTCTTC
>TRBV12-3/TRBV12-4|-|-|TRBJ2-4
CASSLVSPNIQYF
TGTGCCAGCAGTTTAGTGAGCCCAAACATTCAGTACTTC
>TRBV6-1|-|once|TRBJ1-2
CASRKSGEDYSYTF
TGTGCCAGCAGGAAGTCGGGGGAGGACTATAGCTACACCTTC
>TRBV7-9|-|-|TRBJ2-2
CASSLPGRPGELFF
TGTGCCAGCAGCTTGCCGGGTCGACCCGGGGAGCTGTTTTTT
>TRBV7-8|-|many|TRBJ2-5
CASSLMSRGLETQYF
TGTGCCAGCAGCCTCATGTCACGGGGCCTGGAGACCCAGTACTTC
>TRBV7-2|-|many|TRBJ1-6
CASSIEGSGNSPLHF
TGTGCCAGCAGCATAGAGGGGTCTGGTAATTCACCCCTCCACTTT
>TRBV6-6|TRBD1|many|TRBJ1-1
CASSNDRGRNTEAFF
TGTGCCAGCAGTAACGACAGGGGTAGGAACACTGAAGCTTTCTTT
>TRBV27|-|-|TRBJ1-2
CASSLYSSNYGYTF
TGTGCCAGCAGTTTATATTCCTCTAACTATGGCTACACCTTC
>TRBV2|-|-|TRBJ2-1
CASSDIDEQFF
TGTGCCAGCAGTGATATAGATGAGCAGTTCTTC
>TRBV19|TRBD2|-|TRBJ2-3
CASSDGGAATQYF
TGTGCCAGTAGTGACGGGGGGGCCGCTACGCAGTATTTT
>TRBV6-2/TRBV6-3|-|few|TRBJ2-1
CASSSGVAYNEQFF
TGTGCCAGCAGTTCGGGGGTGGCCTACAATGAGCAGTTCTTC
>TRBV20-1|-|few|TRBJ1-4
CSAPRGGEKLFF
TGCAGTGCTCCCCGGGGCGGTGAAAAACTGTTTTTT
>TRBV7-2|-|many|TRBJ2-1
CASSLWGYNEQFF
TGTGCCAGCAGCTTATGGGGATACAATGAGCAGTTCTTC
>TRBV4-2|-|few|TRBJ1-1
CASSLSGASHTEAFF
TGTGCCAGCAGCCTTTCGGGCGCTTCCCACACTGAAGCTTTCTTT
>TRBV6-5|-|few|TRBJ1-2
CASSQWSENYGYTF
TGTGCCAGCAGCCAATGGTCGGAAAACTATGGCTACACCTTC
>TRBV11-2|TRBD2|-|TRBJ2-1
CASSSSGVGSYNEQFF
TGTGCCAGCAGCTCAAGCGGGGTAGGGTCCTACAATGAGCAGTTCTTC
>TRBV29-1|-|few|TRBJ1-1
CSVDPEGTTEAFF
TGCAGCGTTGATCCGGAGGGGACCACTGAAGCTTTCTTT
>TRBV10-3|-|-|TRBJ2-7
CAISVDVNYEQYF
TGTGCCATCAGTGTCGATGTAAACTACGAGCAGTACTTC
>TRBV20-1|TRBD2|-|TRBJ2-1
CSARVGGVYNEQFF
TGCAGTGCTAGAGTCGGGGGGGTCTACAATGAGCAGTTCTTC
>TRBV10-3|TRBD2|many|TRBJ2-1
CATRFGTSGGHLYNEQFF
TGTGCCACCCGATTTGGGACTAGCGGGGGCCACCTCTACAATGAGCAGTTCTTC
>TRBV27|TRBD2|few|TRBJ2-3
CASSLSAAGGITDTQYF
TGTGCCAGCAGTTTATCTGCAGCGGGGGGGATCACAGATACGCAGTATTTT
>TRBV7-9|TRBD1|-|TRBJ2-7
CASSYSRDRSYEQYF
TGTGCCAGCAGCTACAGCCGGGACAGGTCCTACGAGCAGTACTTC
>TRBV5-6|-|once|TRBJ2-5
CASSAAATQETQYF
TGTGCCAGCAGCGCGGCGGCTACGCAAGAGACCCAGTACTTC
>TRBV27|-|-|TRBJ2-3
CASSLSAGLTDTQYF
TGTGCCAGCAGTTTATCTGCAGGTCTCACAGATACGCAGTATTTT
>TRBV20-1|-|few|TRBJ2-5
CSAAGTLSRETQYF
TGCAGTGCTGCCGGGACGCTTAGTAGAGAGACCCAGTACTTC
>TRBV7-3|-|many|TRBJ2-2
CASSLPTGRDTGELFF
TGTGCCAGCAGCTTACCGACAGGGAGGGACACCGGGGAGCTGTTTTTT
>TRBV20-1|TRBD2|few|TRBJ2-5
CSASLRTSGGPGYF
TGCAGTGCTAGTTTGAGGACTAGCGGGGGCCCCGGGTACTTC
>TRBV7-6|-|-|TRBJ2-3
CASTSGGGTDTQYF
TGTGCCAGCACCTCCGGGGGTGGTACAGATACGCAGTATTTT
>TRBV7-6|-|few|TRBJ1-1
CASSLSESVMNTEAFF
TGTGCCAGCAGCTTAAGTGAGTCAGTCATGAACACTGAAGCTTTCTTT
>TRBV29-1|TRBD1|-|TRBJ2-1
CSVHGTGAPNEQFF
TGCAGCGTTCACGGGACAGGGGCACCCAATGAGCAGTTCTTC
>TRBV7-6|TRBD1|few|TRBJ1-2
CASSTGTANDGYTF
TGTGCCAGCAGCACTGGGACAGCGAACGATGGCTACACCTTC
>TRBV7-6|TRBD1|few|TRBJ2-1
CASSFTGAQFGEQFF
TGTGCCAGCAGTTTTACAGGGGCGCAGTTCGGTGAGCAGTTCTTC
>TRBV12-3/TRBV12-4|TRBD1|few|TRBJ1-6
CASSRTGEDSPLHF
TGTGCCAGCAGTAGGACAGGGGAGGATTCACCCCTCCACTTT
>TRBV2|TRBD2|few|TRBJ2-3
CASSSTSGGARGTDTQYF
TGTGCCAGCAGTTCGACTAGCGGGGGGGCTCGTGGCACAGATACGCAGTATTTT
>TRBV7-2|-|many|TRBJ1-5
CASSPGGLHQPQHF
TGTGCCAGCAGCCCCGGGGGTTTGCATCAGCCCCAGCATTTT
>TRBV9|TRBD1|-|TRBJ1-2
CASSVGGTDLGYTF
TGTGCCAGCAGCGTAGGAGGGACAGATTTGGGCTACACCTTC
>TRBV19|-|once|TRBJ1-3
CATVRNTIYF
TGTGCCACCGTGCGGAACACCATATATTTT
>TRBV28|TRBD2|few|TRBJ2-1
CASSFVRGGLNEQFF
TGTGCCAGCAGTTTTGTTCGGGGGGGCCTCAATGAGCAGTTCTTC
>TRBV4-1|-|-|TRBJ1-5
CASSQEAALYSNQPQHF
TGCGCCAGCAGCCAAGAGGCGGCCCTCTATAGCAATCAGCCCCAGCATTTT